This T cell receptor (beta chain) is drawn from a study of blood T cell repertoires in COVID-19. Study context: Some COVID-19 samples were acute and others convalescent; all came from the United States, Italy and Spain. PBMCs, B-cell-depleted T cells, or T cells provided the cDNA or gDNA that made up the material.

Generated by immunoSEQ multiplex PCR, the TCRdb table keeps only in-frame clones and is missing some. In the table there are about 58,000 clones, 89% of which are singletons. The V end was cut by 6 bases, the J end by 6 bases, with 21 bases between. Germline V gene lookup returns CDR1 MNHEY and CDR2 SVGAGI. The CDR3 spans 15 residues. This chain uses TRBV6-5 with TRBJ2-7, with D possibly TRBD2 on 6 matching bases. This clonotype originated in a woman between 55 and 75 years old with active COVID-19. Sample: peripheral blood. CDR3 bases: TGTGCCAGCAGACAGCGGGTGGCCTCGGCGACCGAGCAGTACTTC. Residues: CASRQRVASATEQYF.